This TCR beta chain appears in the sequencing data of a study of CD8 T cells in ankylosing spondylitis. Details on this clonotype: The antigen remains undetermined.

Points from the study as a whole: Disease-linked clones, CD8+, were relatively rare in peripheral blood. It appeared that ankylosing spondylitis blood was characterized by a TCR beta motif of about 8 highly homologous variants.

Molecular-barcoded quantitative 5'-RACE produced these TCR beta libraries. TCRdb reprocessed the 5' RACE reads with MiXCR, giving one entry per CDR3 protein. The table records hundreds of thousands of distinct CDR3 sequences, roughly 13% of them present only once. Germline V gene lookup returns CDR1 SGDLS and CDR2 YYNGEE. Trimming removed 0 bases from V and 1 base from J; junction bases left unmatched: 9. CDR3 length: 17 residues. This TCR derives from a male donor with ankylosing spondylitis. The specimen sequenced was blood, either unsorted or a sorted T cell fraction (not recorded which). J is TRBJ2-7 and V is TRBV9; 8 bases agree with TRBD2. The CDR3 nucleotides read TGTGCCAGCAGCGTAGGGACGGGAGGGCCAAGATCCTACGAGCAGTACTTC. Translation: CASSVGTGGPRSYEQYF.